Listed here are 11 T cell receptor beta chains from one sample, sequenced in a study of OX40 agonist ivuxolimab in advanced cancers. Some clones are missing from TCRdb's copy, which holds only in-frame ones; the method was immunoSEQ multiplex PCR. The sample consists of 60,000 to 70,000 clones, 75% to 90% of them appearing once. The material sequenced was CD4+ or CD8+ T cells sorted from blood, taken in a trial of the OX40 agonist ivuxolimab. Every receptor here comes from an adult with an advanced solid tumor such as melanoma, head and neck, liver or kidney cancer.

The chain has TRBV5-1 and TRBJ2-3; weak D call: TRBD2 (6 bases). This CDR3 is 14 amino acids long. CDR1 and CDR2 (germline): SGHRS, YFSETQ. Trimming took off 3 bases at V and 3 bases at J, with 11 bases between the two ends. The chain's CDR3 is CASSYSGSTDTQYF. The CDR3 DNA reads as TGCGCCAGCAGCTATAGCGGATCTACAGATACGCAGTATTTT.

The V call is TRBV5-6, the J call TRBJ2-5; TRBD2 agrees at 10 bases. V dropped 2 bases and J dropped 5; count of bases not matched to a gene: 0. Germline V gene data show CDR1 as SGHDT and CDR2 as YYEEEE. CDR3 size: 13 residues. The chain's CDR3 is CASSFSGGETQYF. In DNA form, the CDR3 reads TGTGCCAGCAGCTTTAGCGGGGGGGAGACCCAGTACTTC. Full variable domain (remainder filled in from reference TRBV5-6 and TRBJ2-5): DAGVTQSPTHLIKTRGQQVTLRCSPKSGHDTVSWYQQALGQGPQFIFQYYEEEERQRGNFPDRFSGHQFPNYSSELNVNALLLGDSALYLCASSFSGGETQYFGPGTRLLVL.

The chain uses TRBV19 and TRBJ2-3; D ambiguous. Trimming left V 5 bases short and J 4 bases short, with 13 bases between. CDR3 length: 14 residues. Germline CDR1 LNHDA, CDR2 SQIVND (reference sequence). CDR3: CASSLMLGSDTQYF. CDR3 DNA sequence: TGTGCCAGTAGTCTTATGTTGGGGTCAGATACGCAGTATTTT.

This chain connects TRBV2 to TRBJ2-1; no firm D call. Germline loops: CDR1 SNHLY, CDR2 FYNNEI. The CDR3 spans 14 residues. Trimming took 2 bases from V and 7 from J, leaving 12 bases between them. CDR3 DNA sequence: TGTGCCAGCAGTGAACTCCGCTTCGGGAATGAGCAGTTCTTC. Translating it yields CASSELRFGNEQFF. Variable domain in full (rest from reference TRBV2 and TRBJ2-1): EPEVTQTPSHQVTQMGQEVILRCVPISNHLYFYWYRQILGQKVEFLVSFYNNEISEKSEIFDDQFSVERPDGSNFTLKIRSTKLEDSAMYFCASSELRFGNEQFFGPGTRLTVL.

The rearrangement links TRBV6-1 to TRBJ1-2; D is unclear. The CDR3 runs to 11 residues. Trimming removed 5 bases at V and 7 bases at J, with 8 bases between. Germline CDR1 is MNHNS and CDR2 is SASEGT. CDR3 coding DNA: TGTGCCAGCAGTTCCCCGCGTGGCTACACCTTC. This sequence encodes CASSSPRGYTF.

This sequence joins TRBV7-8 and TRBJ2-7, with TRBD1 matching over 11 bases. Per germline, CDR1 SGHVS and CDR2 FQNEAQ. V gave up 3 bases and J gave up 13 bases; unmatched junction bases: 8. CDR3 length: 13 amino acids. The CDR3 DNA is TGTGCCAGCAGCTTTGAAGGACAGGGGGCTCGATACTTC. Translation gives CASSFEGQGARYF.

The gene calls are TRBV4-1 and TRBJ2-5; D gene unclear. The J call may be wrong; the DNA end is better matched by TRBJ2-7. This CDR3 region has 14 residues. Germline CDR1 is MGHRA and CDR2 is YSYEKL. CDR3: CASSQGLDPYEQYF. The CDR3, as DNA: TGCGCCAGCAGCCAAGGTCTAGACCCCTACGAGCAGTACTTC.

The gene calls are TRBV6-1 and TRBJ1-1; the match to TRBD1 covers 9 bases. The CDR3 extends over 15 amino acids. V dropped 3 bases and J dropped 3; count of bases not matched to a gene: 5. Germline V gene data show CDR1 as MNHNS and CDR2 as SASEGT. CDR3 region: CASSEGQGWDTEAFF. The CDR3 nucleotides read TGTGCCAGCAGTGAGGGACAGGGATGGGACACTGAAGCTTTCTTT.

This clone is a singleton in its sample. This rearrangement joins TRBV11-3 to TRBJ2-7; tentative D call: TRBD1 (6 bases). The CDR3 covers 13 residues. V was trimmed by 3 bases and J by 7 bases, leaving 13 bases between them. Germline CDR1 reads SGHNT; CDR2 reads YENEEA. CDR3 sequence (DNA): TGTGCCAGCAGCTTCAGGGGTTATAATGAGCAGTACTTC. This translates into CASSFRGYNEQYF.

The V and J genes are TRBV25-1 and TRBJ2-1; weak D call: TRBD2 (5 bases). CDR3 size: 11 residues. V was clipped by 4 bases and J by 10 bases, with 8 bases between them. Germline CDR1 and CDR2: MGHDK and SYGVNS. CDR3 protein: CASSAQREQFF. Here the CDR3 DNA reads TGTGCCAGCAGTGCGCAGCGGGAGCAGTTCTTC. Filled out from reference TRBV25-1 and TRBJ2-1, the complete variable domain reads EADIYQTPRYLVIGTGKKITLECSQTMGHDKMYWYQQDPGMELHLIHYSYGVNSTEKGDLSSESTVSRIRTEHFPLTLESARPSHTSQYLCASSAQREQFFGPGTRLTVL.

This sequence joins TRBV5-4 and TRBJ2-1, with 7 positions matching TRBD2. The CDR3 totals 13 residues. Germline V gene lookup returns CDR1 SGHNT and CDR2 YYREEE (reference sequence). V shed 3 bases and J 15 bases; nucleotides not matched to a gene: 12. This CDR3 is CASSSDAGGSLFF. CDR3 nucleotide sequence: TGTGCCAGCAGCTCGGACGCGGGCGGGAGTCTGTTCTTC.